This T cell receptor beta chain was observed in a study of cytomegalovirus exposure and HLA in healthy donors. The CDR3 sequence is 14 residues long. Germline CDR1 and CDR2: SGHTA and FQGTGA. V was pared by 2 bases and J by 6 bases, with 4 bases of the junction left unmatched. Amplification used 60 Vbeta primers and 13 Jbeta primers. Original analysis: As a later analysis found, there were tens of millions of unique TCR beta chains, of which 8.5 million to 13 million were shared. The data were produced by immunoSEQ multiplex PCR, yet TCRdb's version contains in-frame clones alone and is incomplete. V and J calls and clone size come straight from that table; D and trimming were deduced from the DNA. There are fewer than 200,000 clones in the sample; 70% to 80% occur only once, and roughly 9% lies in the top ten. A word on this clone: Its antigen is undetermined.

Broader study findings: Three chains linked to CMV were shown in vitro to be specific for CMV antigens. The authors excluded some V segments, including TRBV6-2 and TRBV6-3, as indistinguishable.

The chain employs TRBV7-3 and TRBJ2-3; 8 bases agree with TRBD1. The sequenced sample consisted of PBMCs. This receptor was taken from a man aged 18 to 30 in good health and CMV-seropositive. The DNA of the CDR3 is TGTGCCAGCAGCTTAGGAAGGACAGGGGATACGCAGTATTTT. Amino acid sequence: CASSLGRTGDTQYF. Complete variable domain (other parts from reference TRBV7-3 and TRBJ2-3): GAGVSQTPSNKVTEKGKYVELRCDPISGHTALYWYRQSLGQGPEFLIYFQGTGAADDSGLPNDRFFAVRPEGSVSTLKIQRTERGDSAVYLCASSLGRTGDTQYFGPGTRLTVL.